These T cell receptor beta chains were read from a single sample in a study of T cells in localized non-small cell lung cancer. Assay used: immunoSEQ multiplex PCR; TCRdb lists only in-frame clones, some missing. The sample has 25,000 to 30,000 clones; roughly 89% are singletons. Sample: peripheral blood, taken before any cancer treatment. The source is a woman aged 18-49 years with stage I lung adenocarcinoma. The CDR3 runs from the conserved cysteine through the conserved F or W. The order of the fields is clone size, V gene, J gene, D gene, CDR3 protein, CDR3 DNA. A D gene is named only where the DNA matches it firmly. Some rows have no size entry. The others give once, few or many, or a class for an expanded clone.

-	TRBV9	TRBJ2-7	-	CASSRTGISSYEQYF	TGTGCCAGCAGCCGGACTGGGATAAGCTCCTACGAGCAGTACTTC
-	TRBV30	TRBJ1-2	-	CAWSATGFGYTF	TGTGCCTGGAGTGCGACAGGTTTTGGCTACACCTTC
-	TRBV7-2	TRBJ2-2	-	CASSPEQYTGELFF	TGTGCCAGCAGCCCAGAGCAGTACACCGGGGAGCTGTTTTTT
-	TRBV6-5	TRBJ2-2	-	CASSKRQEGTGELFF	TGTGCCAGCAGCAAAAGACAGGAGGGGACCGGGGAGCTGTTTTTT
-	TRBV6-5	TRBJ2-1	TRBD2	CATQLLLAGSEQFF	TGTGCCACCCAGTTACTACTAGCGGGAAGTGAGCAGTTCTTC
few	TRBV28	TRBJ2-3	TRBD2	CASSFLAGTDTQYF	TGTGCCAGCAGTTTTCTAGCGGGTACAGATACGCAGTATTTT
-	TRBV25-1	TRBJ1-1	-	CASSGPTPWSTEAFF	TGTGCCAGCAGTGGTCCGACACCATGGAGCACTGAAGCTTTCTTT
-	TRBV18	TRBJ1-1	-	CASSIRTRQNTEAFF	TGTGCCAGCTCAATCAGGACGAGGCAGAACACTGAAGCTTTCTTT
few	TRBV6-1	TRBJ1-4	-	CASRTGTTNEKLFF	TGTGCCAGCAGAACAGGGACAACTAATGAAAAACTGTTTTTT
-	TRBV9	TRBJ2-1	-	CASSGGPYNEQFF	TGTGCCAGCAGCGGGGGCCCTTACAATGAGCAGTTCTTC
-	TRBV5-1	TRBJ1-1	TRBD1	CASSSPQGARAFF	TGCGCCAGCAGCAGCCCTCAGGGGGCGCGAGCTTTCTTT
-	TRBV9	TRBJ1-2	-	CASSASGTNYGYTF	TGTGCCAGCAGCGCCTCTGGGACTAACTATGGCTACACCTTC
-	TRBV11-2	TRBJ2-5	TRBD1	CASSLSRGRGETQYF	TGTGCCAGCAGCTTATCCAGGGGGCGCGGAGAGACCCAGTACTTC
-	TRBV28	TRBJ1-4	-	CASSLGAEKLFF	TGTGCCAGCAGTTTGGGGGCGGAAAAACTGTTTTTT
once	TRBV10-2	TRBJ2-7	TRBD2	CASSESEAGGPTISPYEQYF	TGCGCCAGCAGTGAGTCTGAAGCGGGAGGGCCGACAATTAGCCCTTACGAGCAGTACTTC
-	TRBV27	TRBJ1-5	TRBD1	CASKDRIGNQPQHF	TGTGCCAGCAAGGACAGGATCGGGAATCAGCCCCAGCATTTT
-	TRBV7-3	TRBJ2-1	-	CASSPPGDTRRNEQFF	TGTGCCAGCAGCCCCCCGGGGGACACTAGGCGAAATGAGCAGTTCTTC
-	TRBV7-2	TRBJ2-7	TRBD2	CASSLGSGAAYEQYF	TGTGCCAGCAGCTTAGGAAGCGGGGCAGCCTACGAGCAGTACTTC
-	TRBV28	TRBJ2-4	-	CASSKGAKNIQYF	TGTGCCAGCAGTAAGGGGGCCAAAAACATTCAGTACTTC
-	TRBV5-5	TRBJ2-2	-	CASSLGQGFSGELFF	TGTGCCAGCAGCTTGGGGCAGGGTTTTTCCGGGGAGCTGTTTTTT